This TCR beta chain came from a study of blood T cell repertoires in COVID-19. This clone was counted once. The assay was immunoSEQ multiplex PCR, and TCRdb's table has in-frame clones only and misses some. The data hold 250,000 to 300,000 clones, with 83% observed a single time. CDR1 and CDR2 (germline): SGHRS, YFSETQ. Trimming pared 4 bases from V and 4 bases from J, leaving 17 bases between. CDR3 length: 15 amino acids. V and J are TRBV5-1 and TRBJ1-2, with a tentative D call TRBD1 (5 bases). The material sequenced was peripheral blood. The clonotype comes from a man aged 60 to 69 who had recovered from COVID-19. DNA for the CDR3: TGCGCCAGCAGCCACCCGGGGGAAGGTGTCTATGGCTACACCTTC. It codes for CASSHPGEGVYGYTF.